This T cell receptor beta chain was sequenced in a study of cytomegalovirus exposure and HLA in healthy donors. 13 Jbeta primers and 60 Vbeta primers were used for the PCR. The assay was immunoSEQ multiplex PCR, and TCRdb's table has in-frame clones only and misses some. The data hold over 150,000 clones, with around 64% observed a single time. Trimming cost V 4 bases and J 7 bases, with 23 bases left between them. Looked up from germline, CDR1 is KGHSH and CDR2 is LQKENI. The CDR3 is made up of 17 amino acids. This receptor was obtained from a woman in her thirties in good health and CMV-seronegative. The chain carries TRBV18 and TRBJ2-1; possibly TRBD1 for D (6 bases). The source material was PBMCs. The CDR3 sequence is CASSLAKQGWVRNEQFF. CDR3 nucleotide sequence: TGTGCCAGCTCACTGGCCAAACAGGGTTGGGTCAGAAATGAGCAGTTCTTC.